This T cell receptor beta chain was captured by sequencing in a study of cytotoxic CD8 clonotypes in ibrutinib-treated CLL. This table comes from immunoSEQ multiplex PCR, and its TCRdb copy is limited to in-frame clones, with some not included. In the table there are 150,000 or so clones, roughly 86% of which are singletons. CDR3 length: 16 amino acids. Germline V gene data show CDR1 as SGHTA and CDR2 as FQGNSA. V dropped 5 bases and J dropped 0 bases, with 13 bases sitting between them. The input for sequencing was PBMCs, taken after 12 months of ibrutinib treatment. The rearrangement links TRBV7-2 to TRBJ2-2; D call uncertain. The sequence was obtained from a human donor with chronic lymphocytic leukemia. The CDR3 reads CASSAQGSANTGELFF. The CDR3 DNA follows: TGTGCCAGCAGCGCCCAAGGGTCCGCGAACACCGGGGAGCTGTTTTTT.